This T cell receptor (beta chain) comes out of a study of cytomegalovirus exposure and HLA in healthy donors. Regarding this clone: No antigen is known for it.

Looked up from germline, CDR1 is LNHNV and CDR2 is YYDKDF (reference sequence). The CDR3 runs 15 residues. The ends lost 1 base at V and 6 bases at J; junction bases unmatched: 7. Overall study results and limits: CMV serostatus alone was available as immune exposure information. Later analysis demonstrated an association between a missense DCLRE1C variant and TCR beta V- and J-gene trimming.

Primers included in the PCR were 60 Vbeta and 13 Jbeta primers. The protocol was immunoSEQ multiplex PCR, while the TCRdb copy is restricted to in-frame clones and leaves out a portion. The table shows some 50,000 clones, with around three quarters occurring only once. The sequenced sample was PBMCs. The chain joins TRBV15 to TRBJ2-7; 9 bases match TRBD2. The receptor comes from a man in his thirties or forties in good health and CMV-seronegative. The DNA of the CDR3 is TGTGCCACCAGCAGAGTCGGCGGGAGGGCAGCCGAGCAGTACTTC. Translated, it gives CATSRVGGRAAEQYF.